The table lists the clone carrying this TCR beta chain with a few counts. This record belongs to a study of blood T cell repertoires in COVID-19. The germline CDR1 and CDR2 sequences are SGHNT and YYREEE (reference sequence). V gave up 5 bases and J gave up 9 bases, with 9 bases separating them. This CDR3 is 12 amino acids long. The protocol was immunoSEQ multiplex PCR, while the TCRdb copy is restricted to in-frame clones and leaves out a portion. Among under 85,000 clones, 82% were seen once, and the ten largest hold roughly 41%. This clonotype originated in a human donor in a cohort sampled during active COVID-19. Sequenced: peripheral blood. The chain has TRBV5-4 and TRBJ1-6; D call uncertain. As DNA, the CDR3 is TGTGCCAGCAGTTCCCAGATTTCACCCCTCCACTTT. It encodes CASSSQISPLHF. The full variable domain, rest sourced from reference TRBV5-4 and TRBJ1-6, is ETGVTQSPTHLIKTRGQQVTLRCSSQSGHNTVSWYQQALGQGPQFIFQYYREEENGRGNFPPRFSGLQFPNYSSELNVNALELDDSALYLCASSSQISPLHFGNGTRLTVT.